This T cell receptor beta chain was sequenced in a study of brain T cells in children with intractable seizures. Study-wide points: HCMV serostatus was not known, and viral specificity came from CDR3 similarity only.

The repertoire was sequenced with immunoSEQ multiplex PCR; TCRdb's copy has only in-frame clones and lacks some. The sample consists of around 70,000 clones, under 95% of them appearing once. Only cases whose brain tissue showed the highest T cell transcript signatures were sequenced. Turning to this clone: The antigen remains unidentified.

CDR1 is SNHLY and CDR2 is FYNNEI in the germline V gene. This CDR3 spans 14 amino acids. V dropped 8 bases and J dropped 3 bases, with 14 bases sitting between them. The chain couples TRBV2 to TRBJ2-1, with TRBD2 as a possible D gene (5 bases). Here the sequenced sample was peripheral blood, taken at surgery. The clonotype was recovered from a boy in the first two years of life with tuberous sclerosis and intractable seizures. This CDR3 is CASAGKESYNEQFF. The CDR3 region has the DNA TGTGCCAGCGCCGGGAAAGAAAGCTACAATGAGCAGTTCTTC.